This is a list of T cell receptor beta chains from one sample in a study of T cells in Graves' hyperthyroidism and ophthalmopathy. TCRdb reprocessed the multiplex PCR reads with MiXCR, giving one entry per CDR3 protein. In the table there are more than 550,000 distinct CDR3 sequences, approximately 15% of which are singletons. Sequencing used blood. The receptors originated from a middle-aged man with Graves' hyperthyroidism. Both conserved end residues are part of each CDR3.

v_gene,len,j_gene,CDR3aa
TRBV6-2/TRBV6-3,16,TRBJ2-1,CASSKGTGSSYNEQFF
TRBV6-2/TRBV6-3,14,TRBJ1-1,CASGEDSAVTEAFF
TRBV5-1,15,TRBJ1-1,CASSTQGGRRAEAFF
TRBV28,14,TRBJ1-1,CASKFWVGYSAAFF
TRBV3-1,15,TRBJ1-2,CASSPVRDEKNGYTF
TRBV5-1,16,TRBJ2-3,CASSLGGSGRTDTQYF
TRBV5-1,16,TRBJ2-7,CASSFEGQGVSYEQYF
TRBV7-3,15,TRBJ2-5,CASSRTGGAWETQYF
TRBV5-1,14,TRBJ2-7,CASSLETGAGEQYF
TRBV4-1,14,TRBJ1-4,CASKERDKNEKLFF
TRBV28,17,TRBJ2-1,CASSLVRPGLGYNEQFF
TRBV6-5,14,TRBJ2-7,CASSYPQGKGEQYF
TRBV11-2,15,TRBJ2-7,CASSPGQIISYEQYF
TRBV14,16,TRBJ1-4,CASSQEQSATNEELFF
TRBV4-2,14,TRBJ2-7,CASSQDSAHVEQYF
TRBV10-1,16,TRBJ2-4,CASSESKILAKNIQYF
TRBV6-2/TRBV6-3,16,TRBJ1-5,CASSPRGQGAYQPQHF
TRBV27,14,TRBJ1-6,CASSLTGGASPLHF
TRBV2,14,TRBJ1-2,CASNGQTLWYGYTF
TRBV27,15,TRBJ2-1,CASTLDRGPYNEQFF
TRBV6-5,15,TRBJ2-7,CASSWSDLGSYEQYF
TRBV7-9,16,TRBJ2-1,CASSSGSGGPYNEQFF
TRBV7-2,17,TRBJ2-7,CASSLEGTLLPPNEQYF
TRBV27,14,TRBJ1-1,CASSESGRGLAAFF
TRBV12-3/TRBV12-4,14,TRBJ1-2,CASRTGGSLYGYTF
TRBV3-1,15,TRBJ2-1,CASSQVSGVLDEQFF